The 4 T cell receptor gamma chains below come from one sample, sequenced in a study of intestinal T cells in coeliac disease. Each case's genomic DNA was extracted from ten approximately 5-µm formalin-fixed paraffin-embedded scrolls. LymphoTrack primers amplified TRG sequences from roughly 0.2 ug of biopsy DNA. TCRdb reanalysed the multiplex PCR reads via CATT. In the table there are several hundred gamma-chain clones, about 51% of which are singletons. The source material was a duodenal biopsy. Receptors originate from a human donor with celiac disease.

This clone was seen a few times. The TCRdb record carries a much larger clone's protein, which differs from this DNA's translation at residue 2; a read error is the likely cause, and the protein listed here is the DNA translation. The chain recombines TRGV10 with TRGJ1 or TRGJ2. TRGV10 is filed as an ORF, its function uncertain. The CDR3 extends over 14 amino acids. CDR3: CTAWDYPIYYKKLF. The CDR3 DNA reads TGTACTGCGTGGGATTATCCCATTTATTATAAGAAACTCTTT.

In this sample, this clone is large (0.1 to 1%). The genes are TRGV10 and TRGJ1 or TRGJ2. Being an ORF, TRGV10 has a function that is uncertain. The CDR3 consists of 10 residues. The trim removed 12 bases at V and 3 bases at J, leaving 3 bases unmatched. The CDR3 DNA sequence: TGTGCTGCAACTTATTATAAGAAACTCTTT. This codes for CAATYYKKLF.

This clone has a handful of counts. V gene TRGV10 combines with J gene TRGJ1 or TRGJ2. TRGV10 is an ORF, with its function uncertain. V lost 8 bases and J lost 5; bases outside the gene matches: 7. CDR3 size: 12 residues. CDR3 in DNA: TGTGCTGCGTGGGACAAAAATTATAAGAAACTCTTT. Translated: CAAWDKNYKKLF.

This clone is large in the sample. The chain uses TRGV2 and TRGJ1 or TRGJ2. The trim removed 0 bases at V and 3 bases at J, leaving 5 bases unmatched. The CDR3 has 14 residues. Per the germline V gene, CDR1 is EGSNGY and CDR2 is YDSYNSKV. In DNA, the CDR3 is TGTGCCACCTGGGACGGGCGGTTTTATTATAAGAAACTCTTT. It is translated as CATWDGRFYYKKLF.